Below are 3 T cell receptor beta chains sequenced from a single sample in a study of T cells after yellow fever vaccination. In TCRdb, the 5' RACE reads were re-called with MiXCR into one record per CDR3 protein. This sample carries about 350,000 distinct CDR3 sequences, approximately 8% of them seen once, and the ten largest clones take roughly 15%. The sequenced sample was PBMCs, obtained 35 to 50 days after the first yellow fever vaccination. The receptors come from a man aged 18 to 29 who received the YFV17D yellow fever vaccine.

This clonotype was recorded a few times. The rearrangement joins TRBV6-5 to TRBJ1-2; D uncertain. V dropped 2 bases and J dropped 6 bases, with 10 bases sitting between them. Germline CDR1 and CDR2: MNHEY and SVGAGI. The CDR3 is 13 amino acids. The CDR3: CASSYTQRNGYTF. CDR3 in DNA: TGTGCCAGCAGTTACACCCAGAGGAATGGCTACACCTTC.

CDR3: CASSPRAGDEQFF. The CDR3 DNA reads TGTGCCAGCTCACCAAGAGCGGGGGATGAGCAGTTCTTC. The chain joins TRBV18 to TRBJ2-1; 8 nucleotides match TRBD2. The germline CDR1 and CDR2 sequences are KGHSH and LQKENI. CDR3 length: 13 amino acids. J gave up 8 bases and V 2 bases, and 2 bases lay outside the gene matches.

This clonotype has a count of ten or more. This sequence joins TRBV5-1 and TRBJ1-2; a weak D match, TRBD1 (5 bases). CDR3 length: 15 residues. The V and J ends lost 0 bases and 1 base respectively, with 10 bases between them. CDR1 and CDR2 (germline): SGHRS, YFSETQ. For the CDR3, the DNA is TGCGCCAGCAGCTTGGCCGGGGGATTTAACTATGGCTACACCTTC. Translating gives CASSLAGGFNYGYTF.